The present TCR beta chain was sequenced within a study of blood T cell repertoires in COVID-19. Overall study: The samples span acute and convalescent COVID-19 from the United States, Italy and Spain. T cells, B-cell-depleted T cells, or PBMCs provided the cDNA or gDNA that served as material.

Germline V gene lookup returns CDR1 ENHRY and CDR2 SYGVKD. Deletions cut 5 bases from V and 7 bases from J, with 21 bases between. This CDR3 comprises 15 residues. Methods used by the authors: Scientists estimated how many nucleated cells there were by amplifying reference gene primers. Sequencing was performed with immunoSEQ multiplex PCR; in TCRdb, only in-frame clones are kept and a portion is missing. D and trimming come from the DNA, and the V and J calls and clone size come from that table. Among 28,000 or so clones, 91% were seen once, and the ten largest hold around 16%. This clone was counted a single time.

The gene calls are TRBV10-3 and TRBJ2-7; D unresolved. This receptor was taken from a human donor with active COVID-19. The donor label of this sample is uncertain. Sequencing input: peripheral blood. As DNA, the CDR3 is TGTGCCATCAGTAGAAAGGCGGCCCCCGGAGCGGAGCAGTACTTC. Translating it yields CAISRKAAPGAEQYF.